This T cell receptor beta chain came from a study of memory CD4+ T cells and cytomegalovirus serostatus. The wider study: This sample comes from healthy Belgian adults, eight or nine CMV seropositive, roughly 22 seronegative.

CDR1 is SGHNT, CDR2 YYREEE, per germline (reference sequence). This CDR3 is built from 18 residues. V shed 2 bases and J 0 bases; nucleotides not matched to a gene: 3. This clone was counted only a few times. The antigen is unknown. The authors' processing: Out-of-frame sequences were removed, leaving about 2.2 million distinct TCRbeta sequences. Repertoires were generated with immunoSEQ multiplex PCR, while TCRdb's copy carries only in-frame clones and drops some. V and J calls and clone size are copied from that table; D and trimming were computed from the DNA. Seen here are around 53,000 clones, around 79% observed once, and the top ten hold less than 0.95%. Single viable CD3+CD4+CD8-CD45RO+ cells were sorted as the memory CD4+ T cells. Serum IgG to CMV pp150, pp28, p38 and p52 defined serostatus. Study outcomes and limitations: Suggested: most of the CMV-linked TCR signature lies in CD4+ memory cells.

The sequencing sample was made of memory CD4+ T cells from blood. The sequence was obtained from an adult in good health and CMV-seronegative. The chain couples TRBV5-4 to TRBJ2-6; 12 bases line up with TRBD2. The CDR3 region has the DNA TGTGCCAGCAGCTTCGGACTAGCGGGGCGCTCTGGGGCCAACGTCCTGACTTTC. It codes for CASSFGLAGRSGANVLTF. Filled out from reference TRBV5-4 and TRBJ2-6, the complete variable domain reads ETGVTQSPTHLIKTRGQQVTLRCSSQSGHNTVSWYQQALGQGPQFIFQYYREEENGRGNFPPRFSGLQFPNYSSELNVNALELDDSALYLCASSFGLAGRSGANVLTFGAGSRLTVL.